These 10 T cell receptor beta chains were sequenced from one sample in a study of blood T cells in healthy people across ages. Primers used in a second PCR of roughly 7 to 11 cycles were a sample-barcoded 5' primer and a J-beta primer mix. TCRdb redid the calling of the 5' RACE reads with MiXCR, one entry per CDR3 protein. The sample records some 900,000 distinct CDR3 sequences, 48% being singletons. Sequences were obtained from blood. Every receptor here comes from a man aged 25 to 40 in good health.

This clonotype appeared once. The chain employs TRBV19 and TRBJ1-2, with 7 bases fitting TRBD1. From germline, CDR1 is LNHDA and CDR2 SQIVND (reference sequence). With 5 bases clipped from V and 2 bases from J, the junction kept 8 bases outside the gene matches. The CDR3 has 15 amino acids. CDR3 protein: CASSLSTGRNYGYTF. CDR3 bases: TGTGCCAGTAGTCTCTCGACAGGGAGAAACTATGGCTACACCTTC. The full variable domain, its missing parts supplied by reference TRBV19 and TRBJ1-2, is DGGITQSPKYLFRKEGQNVTLSCEQNLNHDAMYWYRQDPGQGLRLIYYSQIVNDFQKGDIAEGYSVSREKKESFPLTVTSAQKNPTAFYLCASSLSTGRNYGYTFGSGTRLTVV.

The chain is built from TRBV6-1 and TRBJ2-7, with D possibly matching TRBD2 (5 bases). The CDR3 runs 13 residues. Trimming took off 8 bases at V and 3 bases at J, with 14 bases between the two ends. CDR1 MNHNS and CDR2 SASEGT come from the germline V gene. CDR3 nucleotide sequence: TGTGCCAGCGGTGGACGGGGAAACTACGAGCAGTACTTC. Its translation is CASGGRGNYEQYF.

The chain uses TRBV6-2 or TRBV6-3 and TRBJ2-3; D is uncertain. The length of the CDR3 is 15 residues. V gave up 0 bases and J gave up 2 bases, with 9 bases separating them. The germline V gene has CDR1 MNHEY and CDR2 SVGEGT. CDR3 protein: CASSYSIRDTDTQYF. Written as DNA, the CDR3 is TGTGCCAGCAGTTACTCGATACGCGACACAGATACGCAGTATTTT.

The gene calls are TRBV6-5 and TRBJ1-5; D ambiguous. CDR3 size: 13 residues. From germline, CDR1 is MNHEY and CDR2 SVGAGI. V lost 0 bases to trimming and J lost 6 bases, with 6 bases between them. The CDR3 loop reads CASSYSGLQPQHF. CDR3 nucleotide sequence: TGTGCCAGCAGTTACTCCGGTCTTCAGCCCCAGCATTTT.

This sequence joins TRBV29-1 and TRBJ1-3; perhaps TRBD1 as D (6 bases). Trimming cost V 4 bases and J 5 bases, with 9 bases left between them. The CDR3 spans 12 residues. Germline CDR1 and CDR2: SQVTM and ANQGSEA. The CDR3 DNA follows: TGCAGCGTTGGGACAGTAAGAAACACCATATATTTT. Translating it yields CSVGTVRNTIYF. Full variable domain (outside the CDR3, taken from reference TRBV29-1 and TRBJ1-3): SAVISQKPSRDICQRGTSLTIQCQVDSQVTMMFWYRQQPGQSLTLIATANQGSEATYESGFVIDKFPISRPNLTFSTLTVSNMSPEDSSIYLCSVGTVRNTIYFGEGSWLTVV.

Worth noting for this clonotype: Compared with germline, one end of the junction differs, possibly owing to a read error. The rearrangement uses TRBV20-1 and TRBJ1-4; 7 nucleotides match TRBD1. This CDR3 has 13 residues. CDR1 DFQATT and CDR2 SNEGSKA come from the germline V gene (reference sequence). The CDR3 is CGASRNRGEKLFF. The CDR3 nucleotides read TGCGGTGCTAGTCGTAACAGGGGCGAAAAACTGTTTTTT.

In this sample, this clonotype turned up a few times. J is TRBJ2-3 and V is TRBV11-3, with D unresolved. V lost 0 bases, J lost 4 bases, and 11 bases lay in between. Germline assignment: CDR1 SGHNT and CDR2 YENEEA. The length of the CDR3 is 15 residues. This CDR3 is CASSLDGGASDTQYF. In nucleotides, the CDR3 is TGTGCCAGCAGCTTAGACGGTGGAGCGTCAGATACGCAGTATTTT.

This chain joins TRBV4-3 and TRBJ1-1; the D gene is possibly TRBD1 (5 bases). The germline V and J ends were trimmed by 0 bases and 7 bases, with 9 bases remaining between them. CDR3 size: 13 residues. Germline V gives CDR1 LGHNA, CDR2 YSLEER. In DNA form, the CDR3 reads TGCGCCAGCAGCCAAGATTGGGGGATTGAAGCTTTCTTT. It specifies CASSQDWGIEAFF.

This clonotype was recorded a few times. CDR3 nucleotides: TGTGCCACCAGCAAAACAGCTAACTATGGCTACACCTTC. Translated, it gives CATSKTANYGYTF. This sequence joins TRBV15 and TRBJ1-2, with no clear D. Germline V gene lookup returns CDR1 LNHNV and CDR2 YYDKDF (reference sequence). Trimming removed 4 bases from V and 0 bases from J, with 6 bases in between. This CDR3 is 13 amino acids long.

The gene calls are TRBV3-1 and TRBJ2-1, with D possibly TRBD1 on 6 matching bases. The CDR3 has 16 amino acids. V was trimmed by 4 bases and J by 6 bases, leaving 19 bases between them. Germline values: CDR1 LGHDT, CDR2 YNNKEL (reference sequence). The CDR3 sequence: CASSRYRVPAGNEQFF. CDR3 DNA sequence: TGTGCCAGCAGCCGGTACAGGGTTCCGGCCGGCAATGAGCAGTTCTTC.